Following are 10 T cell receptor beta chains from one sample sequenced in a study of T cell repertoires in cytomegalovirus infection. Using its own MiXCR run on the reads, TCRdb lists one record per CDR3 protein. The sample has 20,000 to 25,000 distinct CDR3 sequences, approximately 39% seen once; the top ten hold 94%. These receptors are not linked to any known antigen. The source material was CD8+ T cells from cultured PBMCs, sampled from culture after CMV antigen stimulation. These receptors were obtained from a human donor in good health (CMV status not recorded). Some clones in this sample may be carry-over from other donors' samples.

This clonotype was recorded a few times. The CDR3 spells CAIWDRGADTQYF. The CDR3, as DNA: TGTGCCATTTGGGACAGGGGAGCAGATACGCAGTATTTT. The chain employs TRBV7-9 and TRBJ2-3; 10 bases match TRBD1. Germline CDR1 is SEHNR and CDR2 is FQNEAQ (reference sequence). V lost 10 bases and J lost 4; bases outside the gene matches: 5. The CDR3 consists of 13 residues.

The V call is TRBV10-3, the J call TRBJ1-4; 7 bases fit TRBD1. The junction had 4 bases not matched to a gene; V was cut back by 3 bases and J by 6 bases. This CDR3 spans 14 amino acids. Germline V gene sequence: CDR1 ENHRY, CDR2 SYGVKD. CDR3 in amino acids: CAISDTDRDEKLFF. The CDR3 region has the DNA TGTGCCATCAGTGACACTGACAGGGATGAAAAACTGTTTTTT.

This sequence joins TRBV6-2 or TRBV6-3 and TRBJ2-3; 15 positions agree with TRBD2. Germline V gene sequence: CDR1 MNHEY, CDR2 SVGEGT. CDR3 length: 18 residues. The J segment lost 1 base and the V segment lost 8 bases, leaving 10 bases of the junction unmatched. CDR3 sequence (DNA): TGTGCCAGCTCCTGGACTAGCGGGGGGGACTACCGCACAGATACGCAGTATTTT. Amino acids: CASSWTSGGDYRTDTQYF.

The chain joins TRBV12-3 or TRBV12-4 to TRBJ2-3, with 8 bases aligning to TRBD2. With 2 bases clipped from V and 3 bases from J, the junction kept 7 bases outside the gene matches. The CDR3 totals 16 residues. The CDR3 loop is CASSLSREGPTDTQYF. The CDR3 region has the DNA TGTGCCAGCAGTTTATCCCGGGAGGGCCCTACAGATACGCAGTATTTT.

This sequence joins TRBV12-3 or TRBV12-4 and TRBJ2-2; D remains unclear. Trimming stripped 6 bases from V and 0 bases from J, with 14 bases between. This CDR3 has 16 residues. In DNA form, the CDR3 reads TGTGCCAGCAGCCAGACGCCCTACGCGAACACCGGGGAGCTGTTTTTT. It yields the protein CASSQTPYANTGELFF.

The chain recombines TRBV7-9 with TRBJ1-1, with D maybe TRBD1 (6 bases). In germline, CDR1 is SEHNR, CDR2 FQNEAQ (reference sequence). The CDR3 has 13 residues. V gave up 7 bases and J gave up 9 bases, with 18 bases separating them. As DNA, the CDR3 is TGTGCCAGCACCGTTTTAGTGGGGGCTCAAGCTTTCTTT. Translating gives CASTVLVGAQAFF.

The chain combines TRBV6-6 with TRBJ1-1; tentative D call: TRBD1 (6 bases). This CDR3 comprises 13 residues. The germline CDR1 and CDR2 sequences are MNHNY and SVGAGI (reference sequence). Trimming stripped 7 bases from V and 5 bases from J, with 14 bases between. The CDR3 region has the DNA TGTGCCAGCACCCGGGGGGCCAAGACTGAAGCTTTCTTT. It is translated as CASTRGAKTEAFF.

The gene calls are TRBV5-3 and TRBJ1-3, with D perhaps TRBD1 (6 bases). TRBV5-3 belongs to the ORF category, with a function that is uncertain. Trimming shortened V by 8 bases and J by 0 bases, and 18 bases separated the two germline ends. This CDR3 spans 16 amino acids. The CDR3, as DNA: TGTGCCAGCAGCCCAGAAACAGGGCGCTCTGGAAACACCATATATTTT. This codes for CASSPETGRSGNTIYF.

CDR3 in amino acids: CASSQGGTSGSLSYEQYF. CDR3 DNA sequence: TGCGCCAGCAGCCAAGGAGGGACTAGCGGGTCTCTCTCCTACGAGCAGTACTTC. The gene calls are TRBV4-3 and TRBJ2-7; 12 positions match TRBD2. The length of the CDR3 is 18 residues. V was clipped by 1 base and J by 0 bases; unmatched bases: 7. The germline V gene has CDR1 LGHNA and CDR2 YSLEER.

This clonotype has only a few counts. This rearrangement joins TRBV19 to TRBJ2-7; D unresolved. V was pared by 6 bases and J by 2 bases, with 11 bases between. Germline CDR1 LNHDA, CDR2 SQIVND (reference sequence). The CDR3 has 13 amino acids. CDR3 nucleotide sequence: TGTGCCAGTAGACACTCAGGAGCCTACGAGCAGTACTTC. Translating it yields CASRHSGAYEQYF. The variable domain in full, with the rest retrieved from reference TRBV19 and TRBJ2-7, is DGGITQSPKYLFRKEGQNVTLSCEQNLNHDAMYWYRQDPGQGLRLIYYSQIVNDFQKGDIAEGYSVSREKKESFPLTVTSAQKNPTAFYLCASRHSGAYEQYFGPGTRLTVT.